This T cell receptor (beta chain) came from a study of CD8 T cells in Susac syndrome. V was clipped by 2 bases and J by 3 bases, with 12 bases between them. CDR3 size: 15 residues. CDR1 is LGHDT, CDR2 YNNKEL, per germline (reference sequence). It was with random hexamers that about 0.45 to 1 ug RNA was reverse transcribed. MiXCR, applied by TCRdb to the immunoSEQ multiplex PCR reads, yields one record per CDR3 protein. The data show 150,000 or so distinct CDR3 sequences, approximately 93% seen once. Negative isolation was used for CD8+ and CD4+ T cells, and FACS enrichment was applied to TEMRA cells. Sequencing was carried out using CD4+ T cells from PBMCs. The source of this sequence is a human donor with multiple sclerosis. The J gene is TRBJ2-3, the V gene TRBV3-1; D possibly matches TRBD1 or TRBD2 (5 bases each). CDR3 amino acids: CASSQIGGRTDTQYF. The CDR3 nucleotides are TGTGCCAGCAGCCAAATTGGGGGACGGACAGATACGCAGTATTTT.